These T cell receptor beta chains were read from a single sample in a study of radiation and T cells in renal cell carcinoma. The data were produced by immunoSEQ multiplex PCR, yet TCRdb's version contains in-frame clones alone and is incomplete. The sample shows 15,000 to 20,000 clones, roughly 60% of them seen only once. This material consisted of tumor tissue, taken from a patient whose treatment was nephrectomy without radiotherapy. The receptors come from a man in his forties or fifties with renal cell carcinoma. Each CDR3 is given with its conserved first and last residue. Size values are once, few and many counts, or a class for expanded clones, and some rows have none.

clone_size,j_call,v_call,cdr3_aa
many,TRBJ1-5,TRBV11-2,CASSLAGGMSNQPQHF
-,TRBJ1-6,TRBV6-7,CASSYSGEHNSPLHF
-,TRBJ2-1,TRBV9,CASSVEAGAYNEQFF
once,TRBJ1-5,TRBV7-2,CASSLAGGSQPQHF
-,TRBJ1-1,TRBV20-1,CSAMNTEAFF
few,TRBJ2-1,TRBV7-9,CASSRGLAGGTYNEQFF
few,TRBJ1-1,TRBV9,CASSVTQGAEAFF
few,TRBJ1-1,TRBV7-2,CASSLATPSAFF
-,TRBJ2-1,TRBV6-5,CASSYEGLAGNEQFF
-,TRBJ1-1,TRBV6-4,CASSLTPDGNTEAFF
-,TRBJ2-7,TRBV14,CASSRYRTYEQYF
many,TRBJ2-7,TRBV27,CASSVYGLRGEQYF
-,TRBJ1-2,TRBV2,CASSEGWAGVYGYTF
-,TRBJ1-4,TRBV18,CASSPRAGEADEKLFF
once,TRBJ2-3,TRBV7-7,CASSPGGSGSRTDTQYF
medium-sized,TRBJ1-4,TRBV7-6,CASSLGGSYEKLFF
-,TRBJ2-3,TRBV11-3,CASSLVSTDTQYF
-,TRBJ1-5,TRBV5-8,CASSSEWTGRNQPQHF
-,TRBJ1-5,TRBV4-3,CASSQGRGQPQHF
-,TRBJ1-2,TRBV6-1,CASSERLTGRNGYTF
few,TRBJ1-1,TRBV27,CASSFNRVTEAFF
-,TRBJ2-3,TRBV29-1,CSDQSGSMDTQYF
-,TRBJ1-5,TRBV19,CASSMRGRGQPQHF
-,TRBJ1-5,TRBV19,CASSIQGDNQPQHF
-,TRBJ2-7,TRBV30,CAWSRDSGGVEQYF
-,TRBJ2-7,TRBV15,CATSTSSGGGYEQYF
-,TRBJ2-5,TRBV20-1,CSARHQETQYF
-,TRBJ2-5,TRBV18,CASSQLQGQGMETQYF
-,TRBJ2-1,TRBV9,CASSADPGPNEQFF
-,TRBJ2-3,TRBV6-5,CASGRAVSPDTQYF
-,TRBJ2-6,TRBV7-3,CASSQGPGANVLTF
-,TRBJ1-1,TRBV6-5,CASSAVESEAFF
-,TRBJ2-7,TRBV18,CASSLPGGIYEQYF